The 6 T cell receptor beta chains below all came from one sample that was sequenced in a study of T-cell memory formation after mild COVID-19. MiXCR was run by TCRdb on the 5' RACE reads, yielding one entry per CDR3 protein. The repertoire holds about 190,000 distinct CDR3 sequences, with around 16% as singletons. The specimen sequenced was PBMCs or a T cell subset sorted from them (not recorded which). The source of these receptors is an adult woman who had mild COVID-19 (a few samples of this study predate the infection). Cell type and time point are not known.

This chain joins TRBV20-1 and TRBJ2-7, with D perhaps matching TRBD1 (5 bases). Per germline, CDR1 DFQATT and CDR2 SNEGSKA (reference sequence). The CDR3 extends over 12 amino acids. Trimming removed 2 bases from V and 6 bases from J, with 11 bases in between. The CDR3 reads CSARKGQSEQYF. CDR3 DNA sequence: TGCAGTGCTAGAAAGGGGCAAAGCGAGCAGTACTTC.

CDR3 in amino acids: CASSQEWQGSKPQHF. As DNA, the CDR3 is TGTGCCAGCAGCCAAGAATGGCAAGGCAGCAAGCCCCAGCATTTT. This chain links TRBV4-2 with TRBJ1-5; no clear D. Germline CDR1 LGHNA, CDR2 YNFKEQ. This CDR3 comprises 15 residues. Trimming removed 0 bases at V and 8 bases at J, with 14 bases between.

This clonotype has just a few counts. V and J are TRBV4-1 and TRBJ2-7; TRBD2 matches 10 bases. This CDR3 comprises 16 residues. Trimming at V came to 4 bases and at J to 0 bases, leaving 6 bases not matched to a gene. Germline assignment: CDR1 MGHRA and CDR2 YSYEKL. CDR3 amino acids: CASSPSTSGVSYEQYF. Here the CDR3 DNA reads TGCGCCAGCAGCCCCAGCACTAGCGGGGTCTCCTACGAGCAGTACTTC.

The chain uses TRBV24-1 and TRBJ2-1; D may be TRBD1 or TRBD2 (5 bases each). The V gene lost 0 bases and the J gene lost 15 bases, with 11 bases spanning the gap. Looked up from germline, CDR1 is KGHDR and CDR2 is SFDVKD. The length of the CDR3 is 12 residues. CDR3 in DNA: TGTGCCACCAGTGATTTGGGGGGTATGGGGTTCTTC. Protein product: CATSDLGGMGFF.

The chain recombines TRBV5-5 with TRBJ1-5; D is perhaps TRBD1 (6 bases). Deletions cut 1 base from V and 1 base from J, with 12 bases between. The CDR3 runs 16 residues. Germline V CDR1 and CDR2: SGHKS, YYEKEE (reference sequence). CDR3 sequence reads: CASSLSGGLSNQPQHF. The DNA of the CDR3 is TGTGCCAGCAGCTTGAGCGGGGGCCTGAGCAATCAGCCCCAGCATTTT.

This clonotype was found many times. The chain carries TRBV5-1 and TRBJ2-1, with D possibly being TRBD1 or TRBD2 (5 bases each). The CDR3 has 14 residues. CDR1 and CDR2 from the germline V gene are SGHRS and YFSETQ. Between the trimmed V and J ends, which lost 0 bases and 2 bases, there was a span of 6 bases. Here the CDR3 DNA reads TGCGCCAGCAGCTTGGAGGGACCCTACAATGAGCAGTTCTTC. It specifies CASSLEGPYNEQFF.